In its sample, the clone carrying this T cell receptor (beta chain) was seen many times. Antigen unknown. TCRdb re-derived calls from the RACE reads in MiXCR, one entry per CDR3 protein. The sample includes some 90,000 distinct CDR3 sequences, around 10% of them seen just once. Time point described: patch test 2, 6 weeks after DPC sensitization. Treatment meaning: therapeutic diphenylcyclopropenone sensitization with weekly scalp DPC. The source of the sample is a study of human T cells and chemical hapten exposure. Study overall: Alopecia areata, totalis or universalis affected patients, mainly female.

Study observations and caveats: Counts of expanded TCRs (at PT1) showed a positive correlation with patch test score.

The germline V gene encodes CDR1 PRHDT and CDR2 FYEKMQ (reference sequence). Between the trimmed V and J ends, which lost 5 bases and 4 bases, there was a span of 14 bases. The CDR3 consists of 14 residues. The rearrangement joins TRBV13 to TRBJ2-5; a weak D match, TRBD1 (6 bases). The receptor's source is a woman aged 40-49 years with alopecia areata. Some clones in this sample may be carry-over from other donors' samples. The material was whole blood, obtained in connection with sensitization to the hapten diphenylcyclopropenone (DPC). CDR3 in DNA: TGTGCCAGCAGCGTCAGGGGTTCCCTAGAGACCCAGTACTTC. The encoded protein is CASSVRGSLETQYF.